These 27 T cell receptor beta chains came from one sample sequenced in a study of T cell repertoires in aging, cancer and after chemotherapy. Multiplex touch-down PCR with TRB-A/B primers amplified rearranged V-D-J TRB sequences. TCRdb passed the multiplex PCR reads through MiXCR, listing each CDR3 protein once. The sample holds 8,000 to 9,500 distinct CDR3 sequences; roughly 30% are singletons and the top ten take approximately 3.5%. The template was genomic DNA from peripheral blood, not RNA. The source material was blood. These TCRs come from a human donor in good health.

The J gene is TRBJ1-1, the V gene TRBV5-6, with a tentative D call TRBD1 (6 bases). The CDR3 sequence is 16 residues long. Germline CDR1 reads SGHDT; CDR2 reads YYEEEE. V shed 4 bases and J shed 7 bases, with 23 bases lying between them. The CDR3 reads CASSVLGGQKGSEAFF. DNA of the CDR3: TGTGCCAGCAGCGTACTGGGGGGCCAAAAGGGCAGTGAAGCTTTCTTT.

V is TRBV20-1 and J is TRBJ1-5; a possible D gene is TRBD1 (5 bases). With 1 base removed from V and 0 bases from J, the gap between germline ends came to 16 bases. The CDR3 is 17 residues long. Germline values: CDR1 DFQATT, CDR2 SNEGSKA (reference sequence). CDR3 protein: CSARVGGGGYSNQPQHF. Written as DNA, the CDR3 is TGCAGTGCTAGAGTTGGCGGGGGGGGATATAGCAATCAGCCCCAGCATTTT.

The table lists this clonotype with a few counts. The CDR3 bases are TGTGCCAGCAGAGACCGGACGAACGCCTTACACGAAGCTTTCTTT. Its protein is CASRDRTNALHEAFF. The J gene is TRBJ1-1, the V gene TRBV11-2; the D is unclear. The CDR3 runs 15 residues. V was pared by 6 bases and J by 8 bases, with 22 bases between. Per germline, CDR1 SGHAT and CDR2 FQNNGV.

The chain has TRBV20-1 and TRBJ2-7, with 7 positions matching TRBD2. The junction had 9 bases not matched to a gene; V was cut back by 4 bases and J by 3 bases. Germline V gene sequence: CDR1 DFQATT, CDR2 SNEGSKA (reference sequence). CDR3 size: 14 residues. The DNA of the CDR3 is TGCAGTGCTACCCCCTTGCGGGGGTTCTACGAGCAGTACTTC. This gives the protein CSATPLRGFYEQYF.

The V call is TRBV20-1, the J call TRBJ1-5; D is ambiguous. Germline assignment: CDR1 DFQATT and CDR2 SNEGSKA (reference sequence). The CDR3 sequence is 15 residues long. V lost 0 bases to trimming and J lost 4 bases, with 13 bases between them. Here the CDR3 DNA reads TGCAGTGCTAGAGATCCCAGGAGCCCAAATCAGCCCCAGCATTTT. Translated, it gives CSARDPRSPNQPQHF.

The chain combines TRBV10-3 with TRBJ1-5, with 9 positions matching TRBD1. The V and J ends lost 6 bases and 9 bases, in that order; junction bases with no gene match: 6. The CDR3 spans 13 residues. Germline V gives CDR1 ENHRY, CDR2 SYGVKD. CDR3 sequence (DNA): TGTGCCATCAGGTGGACAGGGGAGGGGCCCCAGCATTTT. Translating gives CAIRWTGEGPQHF.

About this clonotype: One junction end disagrees with the germline gene, perhaps due to a read error. V and J are TRBV5-3 and TRBJ2-5, with TRBD1 matching 12 bases. TRBV5-3 is noted as an ORF with a role that remains uncertain. The CDR3 is 17 amino acids. In nucleotides, the CDR3 is TGCGCCAGCAGCCCCCGGGACAGGGGGCTTGGGAGGGAGACCCAGTACTTC. Amino acid sequence: CASSPRDRGLGRETQYF.

This chain joins TRBV6-6 and TRBJ2-5, with 7 bases identical to TRBD2. Germline CDR1 reads MNHNY; CDR2 reads SVGAGI (reference sequence). V shed 0 bases, J shed 5 bases, and the junction held 12 bases outside the gene matches. The CDR3 is 17 residues long. CDR3 bases: TGTGCCAGCAGTTACTCCAAGTTGGGGGGGACGCCGGAGACCCAGTACTTC. Amino acids: CASSYSKLGGTPETQYF.

By share of the sample, this clonotype is medium-sized (0.01 to 0.1%). V usage is TRBV29-1 and J usage is TRBJ1-1; possibly TRBD1 for D (6 bases). The CDR3 loop spans 13 amino acids. V dropped 7 bases and J dropped 1 base, with 13 bases sitting between them. The germline CDR1 and CDR2 sequences are SQVTM and ANQGSEA. The CDR3 region is CSAAWGQNTEAFF. The CDR3 DNA reads as TGCAGCGCCGCGTGGGGACAGAACACTGAAGCTTTCTTT.

Turning to this clonotype: Relative to the germline gene, one junction end is altered; a read error may explain this. The chain recombines TRBV7-2 with TRBJ2-7, with a tentative D call TRBD2 (5 bases). CDR3 length equals 11 residues. Germline V gene lookup returns CDR1 SGHTA and CDR2 FQGNSA. CDR3 nucleotide sequence: TGCGCCAGCAGCTTGGGGAGAGGCCAGTACTTC. It codes for CASSLGRGQYF.

The rearrangement uses TRBV12-3 or TRBV12-4 and TRBJ1-3; tentatively, D is TRBD1 (5 bases). V lost 3 bases, J lost 4 bases, and 10 bases lay in between. CDR3 size: 14 residues. This chain's CDR3 is CASSLRGYGNTIYF. The CDR3, as DNA: TGTGCCAGCAGTTTGAGGGGTTACGGAAACACCATATATTTT.

The V and J genes are TRBV12-3 or TRBV12-4 and TRBJ2-1, with D hard to call. Trimming cost V 9 bases and J 7 bases, with 10 bases left between them. This CDR3 has 11 residues. Here the CDR3 reads CASSARNEQFF. CDR3 sequence (DNA): TGTGCCAGTTCGGCTAGGAATGAGCAGTTCTTC.

This chain links TRBV19 with TRBJ2-5, with D possibly TRBD1 on 8 matching bases. Germline V gene lookup returns CDR1 LNHDA and CDR2 SQIVND (reference sequence). CDR3 length equals 14 residues. With 3 bases removed from V and 4 bases from J, the gap between germline ends came to 12 bases. The CDR3 reads CASSITGGGETQYF. In nucleotides, the CDR3 is TGTGCCAGTAGTATTACAGGGGGGGGAGAGACCCAGTACTTC.

This clonotype has more than one count but fewer than ten. The chain recombines TRBV6-5 with TRBJ1-1; D is possibly TRBD1 (5 bases). Germline V lookup: CDR1 MNHEY, CDR2 SVGAGI. The CDR3 loop spans 15 amino acids. V lost 0 bases, J lost 13 bases, and 21 bases lay in between. Written as DNA, the CDR3 is TGTGCCAGCAGTTACTCTGCGGGATACAGGACGAGAGATTTCTTT. Protein: CASSYSAGYRTRDFF.

A few counts support this clonotype. J is TRBJ1-3 and V is TRBV6-5; 10 nucleotides match TRBD1. Germline-derived CDR1 and CDR2 are MNHEY and SVGAGI. V dropped 2 bases and J dropped 2; count of bases not matched to a gene: 3. The CDR3 loop spans 16 amino acids. The CDR3 sequence is CASSYHGQGAGNTIYF. The CDR3 nucleotides are TGTGCCAGCAGTTACCATGGACAGGGGGCTGGAAACACCATATATTTT.

The chain uses TRBV7-3 and TRBJ2-1; D may be TRBD2 (5 bases). V was shortened by 0 bases and J by 3 bases, with 12 bases between the two germline ends. CDR3 length equals 16 residues. Germline loops: CDR1 SGHTA, CDR2 FQGTGA. The CDR3 region has the DNA TGTGCCAGCAGCTTAACCCGGGGTCGAAACTACAATGAGCAGTTCTTC. As protein: CASSLTRGRNYNEQFF. Looking up the rest from reference TRBV7-3 and TRBJ2-1 gives the full variable domain: GAGVSQTPSNKVTEKGKYVELRCDPISGHTALYWYRQSLGQGPEFLIYFQGTGAADDSGLPNDRFFAVRPEGSVSTLKIQRTERGDSAVYLCASSLTRGRNYNEQFFGPGTRLTVL.

V is TRBV12-3 or TRBV12-4 and J is TRBJ1-5, with unresolved D. Trimming removed 5 bases from V and 6 bases from J, with 11 bases in between. The length of the CDR3 is 13 residues. This chain's CDR3 is CASSPQAGQPQHF. As DNA, the CDR3 is TGTGCCAGCAGTCCCCAAGCCGGTCAGCCCCAGCATTTT.

This chain links TRBV6-5 with TRBJ2-7; 11 positions agree with TRBD1. The V segment lost 2 bases and the J segment 3 bases; nucleotides outside the gene matches: 6. Germline CDR1 and CDR2: MNHEY and SVGAGI. This CDR3 is 16 amino acids long. CDR3 bases: TGTGCCAGCAGTTACCGAATGGGACAGGGGGGCTACGAGCAGTACGTC. It translates to CASSYRMGQGGYEQYV.

This clonotype appeared a few times. The chain carries TRBV14 and TRBJ2-5; D remains unclear. Germline V gene data show CDR1 as SGHDN and CDR2 as FVKESK. The CDR3 consists of 17 residues. Trimming left V 0 bases short and J 0 bases short, with 14 bases between. The CDR3 nucleotides are TGTGCCAGCAGCCAAGATTGGCCACCTCCATACCAAGAGACCCAGTACTTC. Translating it yields CASSQDWPPPYQETQYF. Variable domain in full (rest from reference TRBV14 and TRBJ2-5): EAGVTQFPSHSVIEKGQTVTLRCDPISGHDNLYWYRRVMGKEIKFLLHFVKESKQDESGMPNNRFLAERTGGTYSTLKVQPAELEDSGVYFCASSQDWPPPYQETQYFGPGTRLLVL.

V usage is TRBV20-1 and J usage is TRBJ2-7, with D perhaps TRBD1 (6 bases). Germline CDR1 and CDR2: DFQATT and SNEGSKA (reference sequence). The CDR3 runs 15 residues. Trimming left V 1 base short and J 4 bases short, with 17 bases between. CDR3 nucleotides: TGCAGTGCTAGAGGGGGACATTTAGCTAAATACGAGCAGTACGTC. Protein: CSARGGHLAKYEQYV.

A word on this clonotype: At one end the junction does not follow the germline gene, possibly because of a read error. The rearrangement links TRBV4-2 to TRBJ1-5; D perhaps matches TRBD1 (5 bases). The CDR3 has 15 amino acids. Germline CDR1 LGHNA, CDR2 YNFKEQ. The DNA of the CDR3 is TGCGCCAGCAGCCGGGTGGGGCAGGGACCAATGCCCCAGCATTTT. This sequence encodes CASSRVGQGPMPQHF.

This clonotype was recorded a few times. The J gene is TRBJ1-2, the V gene TRBV5-4, with 7 bases lining up with TRBD1. CDR1 SGHNT and CDR2 YYREEE come from the germline V gene (reference sequence). The CDR3 covers 13 residues. The trim removed 2 bases at V and 7 bases at J, leaving 5 bases unmatched. CDR3 sequence: CASSFTGVLGYTF. CDR3 bases: TGTGCCAGCAGCTTTACAGGGGTACTTGGCTACACCTTC.

This rearrangement joins TRBV19 to TRBJ2-3; 11 positions agree with TRBD1. This CDR3 contains 14 residues. Looked up from germline, CDR1 is LNHDA and CDR2 is SQIVND (reference sequence). Losses at the gene ends were 8 bases for V and 4 bases for J; bases not matched to a gene: 5. This CDR3 reads CASSGTGGPDTQYF. The CDR3 bases are TGTGCCAGTTCCGGGACAGGGGGACCAGATACGCAGTATTTT.

This chain uses TRBV28 with TRBJ2-1; D is undetermined. Per germline, CDR1 MDHEN and CDR2 SYDVKM. V was pared by 5 bases and J by 4 bases, with 9 bases between. The CDR3 is 13 residues long. The CDR3 protein is CASSPPPYNEQFF. The CDR3 nucleotides read TGTGCCAGCAGTCCCCCCCCTTACAATGAGCAGTTCTTC.

This clonotype showed up just a few times. CDR3 in amino acids: CAISAGGGETDTQYF. Written as DNA, the CDR3 is TGTGCCATCAGTGCCGGCGGGGGAGAAACAGATACGCAGTATTTT. The V and J genes are TRBV10-3 and TRBJ2-3; 7 bases are a match to TRBD2. Germline lookup yields CDR1 ENHRY and CDR2 SYGVKD. The CDR3 is 15 amino acids. Unmatched junction bases numbered 7, after V lost 4 bases and J lost 3 bases.

The chain links TRBV12-3 or TRBV12-4 to TRBJ2-3, with 8 bases matching TRBD1. V dropped 2 bases and J dropped 8; count of bases not matched to a gene: 3. This CDR3 region has 13 residues. CDR3 nucleotides: TGTGCCAGCAGTTTACAGGGGGCCGGTACGCAGTATTTT. Protein product: CASSLQGAGTQYF.

The chain links TRBV5-1 to TRBJ1-4; a possible D gene is TRBD1 (6 bases). From germline, CDR1 is SGHRS and CDR2 YFSETQ. The CDR3 contains 13 residues. Trimming cost V 5 bases and J 5 bases, with 10 bases left between them. CDR3 amino acids: CASRGTGNEKLFF. CDR3 DNA sequence: TGCGCCAGCAGGGGAACAGGGAATGAAAAACTGTTTTTT. The complete variable domain, with remaining parts taken from reference TRBV5-1 and TRBJ1-4, reads KAGVTQTPRYLIKTRGQQVTLSCSPISGHRSVSWYQQTPGQGLQFLFEYFSETQRNKGNFPGRFSGRQFSNSRSEMNVSTLELGDSALYLCASRGTGNEKLFFGSGTQLSVL.